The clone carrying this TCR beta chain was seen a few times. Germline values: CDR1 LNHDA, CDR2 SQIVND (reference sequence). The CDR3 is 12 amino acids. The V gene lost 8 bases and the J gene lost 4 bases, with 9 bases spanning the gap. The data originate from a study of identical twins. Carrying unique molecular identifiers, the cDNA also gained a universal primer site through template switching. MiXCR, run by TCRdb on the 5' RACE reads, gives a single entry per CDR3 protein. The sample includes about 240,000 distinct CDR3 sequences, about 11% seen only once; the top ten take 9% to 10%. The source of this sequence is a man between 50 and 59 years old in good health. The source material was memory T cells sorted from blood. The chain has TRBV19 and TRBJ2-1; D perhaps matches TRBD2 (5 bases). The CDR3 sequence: CASFSGYNEQFF. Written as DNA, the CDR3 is TGTGCCAGTTTTTCGGGGTACAATGAGCAGTTCTTC.